The clone carrying this TCR beta chain was detected a few times. Its specificity is unknown. The CDR3 covers 16 residues. Losses at the gene ends were 1 base for V and 10 bases for J; bases not matched to a gene: 8. CDR1 and CDR2 from the germline V gene are MGHRA and YSYEKL. The data are from a study of cytomegalovirus exposure and HLA in healthy donors. Whole-study results and caveats: Later analysis identified a missense DCLRE1C variant that was linked to TCR beta V- and J-gene trimming. Among immune exposure information, only CMV serostatus was available.

The PCR made use of 60 Vbeta and 13 Jbeta primers. The method was immunoSEQ multiplex PCR; TCRdb's version includes in-frame clones alone and lacks a portion of them. The repertoire includes under 35,000 clones, around 40% of them detected once, and approximately 2% sits in the top ten. The J gene is TRBJ1-6, the V gene TRBV4-1, with 9 bases identical to TRBD1. This clonotype originated in a woman aged 50 to 65 in good health and CMV-seronegative. Material for sequencing was PBMCs. The CDR3: CASSQGRGQGGSPLHF. Written as DNA, the CDR3 is TGCGCCAGCAGCCAAGGAAGGGGACAGGGTGGCTCACCCCTCCACTTT.